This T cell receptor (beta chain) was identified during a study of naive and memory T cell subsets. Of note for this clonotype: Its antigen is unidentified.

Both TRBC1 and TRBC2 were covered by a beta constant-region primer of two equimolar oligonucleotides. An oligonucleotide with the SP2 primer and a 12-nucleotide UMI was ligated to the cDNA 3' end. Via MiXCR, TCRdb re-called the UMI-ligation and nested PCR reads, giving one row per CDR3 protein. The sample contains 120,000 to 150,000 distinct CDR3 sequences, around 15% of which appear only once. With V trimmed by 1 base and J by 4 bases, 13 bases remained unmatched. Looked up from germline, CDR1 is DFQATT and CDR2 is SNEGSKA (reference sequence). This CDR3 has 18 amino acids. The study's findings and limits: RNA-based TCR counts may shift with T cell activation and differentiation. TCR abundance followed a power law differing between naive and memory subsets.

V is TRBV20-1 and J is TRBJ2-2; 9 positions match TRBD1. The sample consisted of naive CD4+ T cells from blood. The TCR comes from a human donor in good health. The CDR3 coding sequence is TGCAGTGCTAGAGTCCTTTTCCCGGGACAGGGAGGCACCGGGGAGCTGTTTTTT. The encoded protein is CSARVLFPGQGGTGELFF.